Listed here are 11 T cell receptor beta chains from one sample, sequenced in a study of blood T cell repertoires in COVID-19. Data came from immunoSEQ multiplex PCR; TCRdb stores just in-frame clones and leaves some out. There are roughly 230,000 clones in the sample; about 86% occur only once, and roughly 8.7% lies in the top ten. Material: peripheral blood. These receptor sequences come from a man in his forties or fifties with active or convalescent COVID-19.

The table lists this clone with a few counts. The V gene is TRBV5-4, the J gene TRBJ1-2; 8 nucleotides line up with TRBD1. Trimming removed 3 bases from V and 5 bases from J; junction bases left unmatched: 3. Germline-derived CDR1 and CDR2 are SGHNT and YYREEE (reference sequence). The CDR3 extends over 13 amino acids. CDR3 region: CASSSDRGYGYTF. CDR3 nucleotides: TGTGCCAGCAGCTCAGACAGGGGTTATGGCTACACCTTC.

CDR3 amino acids: CASSSGQDYGYTF. The CDR3, as DNA: TGTGCCAGCAGCTCGGGACAGGACTATGGCTACACCTTC. The gene calls are TRBV11-2 and TRBJ1-2; 8 nucleotides line up with TRBD1. Trimming cost V 4 bases and J 3 bases; bases outside gene matches: 1. Germline lookup yields CDR1 SGHAT and CDR2 FQNNGV. The length of the CDR3 is 13 residues.

Concerning this clone: Distinct nucleotide sequences in the sample also encode this CDR3. The J gene is TRBJ2-7, the V gene TRBV27, with 10 positions matching TRBD2. Germline CDR1 is MNHEY and CDR2 is SMNVEV (reference sequence). Trimming removed 7 bases from V and 5 bases from J; junction bases left unmatched: 5. CDR3 size: 13 residues. CDR3 residues: CASTRTSGDEQYF. The CDR3 DNA reads TGTGCCAGCACGAGGACTAGCGGCGACGAGCAGTACTTC.

V is TRBV12-3 or TRBV12-4 and J is TRBJ1-1, with D perhaps matching TRBD1 (5 bases). Trimming shortened V by 3 bases and J by 1 base, and 6 bases separated the two germline ends. The length of the CDR3 is 13 residues. The CDR3 coding sequence is TGTGCCAGCAGTTTGCAGGGGAACACTGAAGCTTTCTTT. It is translated as CASSLQGNTEAFF.

The rearrangement links TRBV4-1 to TRBJ2-1, with TRBD2 matching over 8 bases. The V gene end was trimmed by 10 bases and the J gene end by 5 bases; junction bases not matched to a gene: 4. Per the germline V gene, CDR1 is MGHRA and CDR2 is YSYEKL. The CDR3 totals 12 residues. CDR3 DNA sequence: TGCGCCACCACTAGCGGCCACAATGAGCAGTTCTTC. Its protein is CATTSGHNEQFF.

About this clone: Within the sample, other DNA sequences also encode this same CDR3. V usage is TRBV30 and J usage is TRBJ1-1; 7 bases map to TRBD1. Germline-derived CDR1 and CDR2 are GTSNPN and SVGIG (reference sequence). V was clipped by 3 bases and J by 4 bases; unmatched bases: 5. The CDR3 loop spans 13 amino acids. CDR3 DNA: TGTGCCTGGAGCAAAGACAGGGCCACTGAAGCTTTCTTT. Its protein product is CAWSKDRATEAFF.

V gene TRBV5-1 combines with J gene TRBJ1-3, with 7 positions matching TRBD1. Germline V CDR1 and CDR2: SGHRS, YFSETQ. This CDR3 spans 16 amino acids. Trimming removed 4 bases from V and 2 bases from J; junction bases left unmatched: 9. DNA for the CDR3: TGCGCCAGCAGCCCACAGGGGTTTGGAGCTGGAAACACCATATATTTT. Translation gives CASSPQGFGAGNTIYF.

The chain recombines TRBV6-5 with TRBJ2-5; possibly TRBD1 for D (7 bases). V gave up 0 bases and J gave up 5 bases, with 13 bases separating them. Per germline, CDR1 MNHEY and CDR2 SVGAGI. The CDR3 has 15 amino acids. The CDR3, as DNA: TGTGCCAGCAGTTACTCGGAGGGGGCGCCGGAGACCCAGTACTTC. It encodes CASSYSEGAPETQYF.

This clone occurred once. At one end, the junction sequence differs from germline, possibly due to a read error. V is TRBV7-7 and J is TRBJ2-1, with D hard to call. Germline V CDR1 and CDR2: SSHAT, FNYEAQ (reference sequence). This CDR3 has 16 residues. DNA of the CDR3: TGTGCTAGCAGCGCCCGCGGAGATGCGAGATACAATGAGCAGTTCTTC. Its translation: CASSARGDARYNEQFF.

The chain carries TRBV7-6 and TRBJ2-6; TRBD1 is a possible D gene (6 bases). From germline, CDR1 is SGHVS and CDR2 FNYEAQ. The CDR3 is made up of 17 amino acids. The V gene lost 5 bases and the J gene lost 0 bases, with 14 bases spanning the gap. CDR3 DNA sequence: TGTGCCAGCAGCGAGATGGGACACTTCTCTGGGGCCAACGTCCTGACTTTC. Translated: CASSEMGHFSGANVLTF.

The V call is TRBV19, the J call TRBJ2-7, with 10 bases aligning to TRBD2. The CDR3 contains 13 residues. J was trimmed by 3 bases and V by 7 bases; bases with no gene match: 3. Germline V lookup: CDR1 LNHDA, CDR2 SQIVND (reference sequence). The CDR3 region is CASNVAGGYEQYF. As DNA, the CDR3 is TGTGCCAGTAACGTAGCGGGAGGCTACGAGCAGTACTTC.